A single TCR beta chain is shown here with its context. The entry originates in a study of T cells in Graves' hyperthyroidism and ophthalmopathy. Turning to the study itself: Before any treatment, at initial diagnosis, peripheral blood was collected.

V shed 1 base and J shed 9 bases, with 19 bases lying between them. The CDR3 runs 17 residues. Germline loops: CDR1 SGHTA, CDR2 FQGNSA. There were TCR beta CDR3 regions amplified from RNA transcripts. The study used the HTBI primer set for a first-round RT-PCR of the TCR CDR3. A single record per CDR3 protein comes from TCRdb applying MiXCR to the multiplex PCR reads. The table shows a few hundred thousand distinct CDR3 sequences, with around 25% occurring only once. Sequenced sample: blood. The V and J genes are TRBV7-2 and TRBJ2-6, with D perhaps assigned TRBD1 or TRBD2 (5 bases each). The clonotype comes from a man aged 50-60 years with Graves' hyperthyroidism. CDR3 in DNA: TGTGCCAGCAGCTTAGAAGGGGCGGGCACCCCCGTCAACGTCCTGACTTTC. This sequence encodes CASSLEGAGTPVNVLTF.